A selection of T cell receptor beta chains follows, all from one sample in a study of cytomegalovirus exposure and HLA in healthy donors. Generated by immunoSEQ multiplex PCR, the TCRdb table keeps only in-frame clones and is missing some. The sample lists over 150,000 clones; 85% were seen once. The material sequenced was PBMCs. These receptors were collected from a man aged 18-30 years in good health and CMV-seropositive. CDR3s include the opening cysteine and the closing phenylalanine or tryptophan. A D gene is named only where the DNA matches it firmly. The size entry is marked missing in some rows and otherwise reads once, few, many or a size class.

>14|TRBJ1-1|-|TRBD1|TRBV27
CASSSQGAYTEAFF
TGTGCCAGCAGTTCCCAGGGGGCCTACACTGAAGCTTTCTTT
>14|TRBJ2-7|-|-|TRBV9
CASSVEMGAGEQYF
TGTGCCAGCAGCGTAGAAATGGGGGCCGGCGAGCAGTACTTC
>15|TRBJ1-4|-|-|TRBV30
CAWSGASATNEKLFF
TGTGCCTGGAGTGGGGCCTCTGCAACTAATGAAAAACTGTTTTTT
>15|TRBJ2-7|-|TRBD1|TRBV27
CASTDIGTGVYEQYF
TGTGCCAGCACGGATATCGGGACAGGGGTCTACGAGCAGTACTTC
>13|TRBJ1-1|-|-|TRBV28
CASLSGVDTEAFF
TGTGCCAGCCTCAGCGGGGTGGACACTGAAGCTTTCTTT
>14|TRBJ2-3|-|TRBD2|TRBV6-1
CASSPSGGSGTQYF
TGTGCCAGCAGTCCAAGCGGGGGCTCGGGTACGCAGTATTTT
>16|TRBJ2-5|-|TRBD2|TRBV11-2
CASSLTSGRPQETQYF
TGTGCCAGCAGCTTGACTAGCGGGAGGCCTCAAGAGACCCAGTACTTC
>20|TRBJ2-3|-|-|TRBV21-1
CASSKEMTSGRNGLTDTQYF
TGTGCCAGCAGCAAAGAGATGACTAGCGGGAGGAACGGTTTAACAGATACGCAGTATTTT
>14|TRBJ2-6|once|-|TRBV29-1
CSVGEVSGANVLTF
TGCAGCGTTGGGGAGGTCTCTGGGGCCAACGTCCTGACTTTC
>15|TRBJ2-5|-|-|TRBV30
CASVSGQGMGETQYF
TGTGCCTCCGTCTCCGGGCAGGGCATGGGAGAGACCCAGTACTTC
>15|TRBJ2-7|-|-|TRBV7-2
CASSLDRQVAYEQYF
TGTGCCAGCAGCTTAGACAGACAAGTAGCCTACGAGCAGTACTTC
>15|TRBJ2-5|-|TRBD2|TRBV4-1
CASSETSGSQETQYF
TGCGCCAGCAGTGAAACTAGCGGGTCCCAAGAGACCCAGTACTTC
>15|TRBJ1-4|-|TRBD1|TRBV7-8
CASSPPTGRNEKLFF
TGTGCCAGCAGCCCCCCGACAGGGAGGAATGAAAAACTGTTTTTT
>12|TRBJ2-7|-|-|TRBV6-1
CASSSTQDEQYF
TGTGCCAGCAGTTCCACGCAGGACGAGCAGTACTTC
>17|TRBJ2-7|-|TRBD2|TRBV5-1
CASSLVAGGQGLKEQYF
TGCGCCAGCAGCTTGGTAGCGGGAGGCCAGGGATTGAAAGAGCAGTACTTC
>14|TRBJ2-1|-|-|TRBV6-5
CASSYSSGRNEQFF
TGTGCCAGCAGTTACTCAAGCGGGCGAAATGAGCAGTTCTTC
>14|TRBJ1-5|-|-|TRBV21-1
CASSKGASNQPQHF
TGTGCCAGCAGCAAAGGCGCATCAAATCAGCCCCAGCATTTT
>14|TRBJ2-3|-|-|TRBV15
CATSLAGGKDTQYF
TGTGCCACCAGTTTGGCAGGGGGGAAGGATACGCAGTATTTT
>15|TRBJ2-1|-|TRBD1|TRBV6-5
CASGRSGGASNEQFF
TGTGCCAGCGGGAGATCAGGGGGCGCATCAAATGAGCAGTTCTTC